This T cell receptor beta chain emerged from a study of shared T cell receptors in the human thymus. The CDR3 is 17 amino acids. CDR1 is SGHAT, CDR2 FQNNGV, per germline. With V trimmed by 0 bases and J by 3 bases, 7 bases remained unmatched. Measured with immunoSEQ multiplex PCR; TCRdb has only the in-frame clones, and not every one. The sample contains 500,000 to 550,000 clones, approximately 80% of which appear only once. Another study also made use of these data, one on human thymus T cells. That paper notes: Donors were healthy Finnish infants having corrective surgery for congenital heart defects. Thymus tissue was removed during corrective cardiac surgery. Thymic and blood repertoires appeared to show biased V and J gene usage. Thymic TCR repertoires of unrelated people reportedly overlapped highly.

The V call is TRBV11-2, the J call TRBJ2-3; 9 bases map to TRBD2. Sequencing was carried out using thymocytes. The sequence was collected from a boy less than two years old with a congenital heart defect. For the CDR3, the DNA is TGTGCCAGCAGCTTAGATCAGGGGCTAGCGGGAACAGATACGCAGTATTTT. It yields the protein CASSLDQGLAGTDTQYF.